A selection of T cell receptor beta chains follows, all from one sample in a study of T cell changes during pregnancy in multiple sclerosis. Only in-frame clones appear in the TCRdb table, and some are missing; sequencing was by immunoSEQ multiplex PCR. The table includes around 46,000 clones, approximately 90% detected once. The input for sequencing was CD8+ T cells from peripheral blood mononuclear cells, taken in the second trimester of pregnancy. The source of these receptors is a female donor with multiple sclerosis, enrolled in a pregnancy study. Each CDR3 is given with its conserved first and last residue. Each record gives: D gene, clone size, V gene, CDR3 length, J gene, CDR3 DNA, CDR3 protein. A D gene is named only where the DNA matches it firmly. Clone sizes are given selectively: once, few, many, or a class where the clone is expanded.

>TRBD2|.|TRBV2|14|TRBJ2-5
TGTGCCAGCAGGCTCAGCGGGAGTGGGGAGACCCAGTACTTC
CASRLSGSGETQYF
>TRBD1|.|TRBV4-1|13|TRBJ1-1
TGCGCCAGCAGCCAAGGCGGACAGGGAGAAGCTTTCTTT
CASSQGGQGEAFF
>.|.|TRBV9|14|TRBJ1-2
TGTGCCAGCAGAGCCCATCGAAATAACTATGGCTACACCTTC
CASRAHRNNYGYTF
>TRBD1|.|TRBV20-1|11|TRBJ1-5
TGCAGTGCTTACTCACAGGGGCGGTTGCATTTT
CSAYSQGRLHF
>.|.|TRBV27|15|TRBJ2-5
TGTGCCAGCAGTTTATGGTCCGGGGCGGGGGAGACCCAGTACTTC
CASSLWSGAGETQYF
>.|.|TRBV5-5|11|TRBJ1-1
TGTGCCAGCAGCCGAGAGCTGGAAGCTTTCTTT
CASSRELEAFF
>.|.|TRBV28|15|TRBJ1-5
TGTGCCAGCAGTTTAGAGGACTATAGCAATCAGCCCCAGCATTTT
CASSLEDYSNQPQHF
>.|.|TRBV27|14|TRBJ1-1
TGTGCCAGCAGTTCCCTTGCCGGACAGACTGAAGCTTTCTTT
CASSSLAGQTEAFF
>TRBD2|.|TRBV13|17|TRBJ2-7
TGTGCCAGCAGCTTAGGCCTGGGGACTAGCGGGGCCTACGAGCAGTACTTC
CASSLGLGTSGAYEQYF
>.|.|TRBV6-4|14|TRBJ1-1
TGTGCCAGCAGTGACTCTGGACAGAACACTGAAGCTTTCTTT
CASSDSGQNTEAFF
>.|once|TRBV10-2|15|TRBJ2-3
TGCGCCAGCCGCCGGGACTCAGGGTTCACAGATACGCAGTATTTT
CASRRDSGFTDTQYF
>.|few|TRBV19|14|TRBJ1-2
TGTGCCAGTAGAATGGACAATATATACTCGGGCTACACCTTC
CASRMDNIYSGYTF
>TRBD2|.|TRBV4-1|16|TRBJ2-7
TGCGCCAGCAGCCCTGTAGCGGGGTTGAGCTCCTACGAGCAGTACTTC
CASSPVAGLSSYEQYF
>TRBD1|.|TRBV5-5|15|TRBJ1-5
TGTGCCAGCAGCGACGGGACAGCTAGCAATCAGCCCCAGCATTTT
CASSDGTASNQPQHF
>TRBD1|.|TRBV13|15|TRBJ2-7
TGTGCCAGCAGCCCGCAGGGACAGGGGGGCTACGAGCAGTACTTC
CASSPQGQGGYEQYF
>.|few|TRBV4-1|14|TRBJ1-1
TGCGCCAGCAGCCAATCGGACACAAACACTGAAGCTTTCTTT
CASSQSDTNTEAFF
>TRBD1|.|TRBV29-1|15|TRBJ1-1
TGCAGCGTTGAGGGGACAGTACGTGGCGGTACTGAAGCTTTCTTT
CSVEGTVRGGTEAFF
>.|.|TRBV7-6|15|TRBJ1-1
TGTGCCAGCAGCCCCCTCAGGGGTGATCGCACTGAAGCTTTCTTT
CASSPLRGDRTEAFF
>TRBD1|.|TRBV4-1|16|TRBJ1-2
TGCGCCAGCAGCCAAGCCGGGACAGGGGCTGTCTATGGCTACACCTTC
CASSQAGTGAVYGYTF
>TRBD2|.|TRBV5-4|14|TRBJ2-7
TGTGCCATGAATGTGGGGGGGATTACCTACGAGCAGTACTTC
CAMNVGGITYEQYF
>.|.|TRBV19|17|TRBJ2-5
TGTGCCAGTAGATTGCGGGGGACACCCCCTCTCCAAGAGACCCAGTACTTC
CASRLRGTPPLQETQYF